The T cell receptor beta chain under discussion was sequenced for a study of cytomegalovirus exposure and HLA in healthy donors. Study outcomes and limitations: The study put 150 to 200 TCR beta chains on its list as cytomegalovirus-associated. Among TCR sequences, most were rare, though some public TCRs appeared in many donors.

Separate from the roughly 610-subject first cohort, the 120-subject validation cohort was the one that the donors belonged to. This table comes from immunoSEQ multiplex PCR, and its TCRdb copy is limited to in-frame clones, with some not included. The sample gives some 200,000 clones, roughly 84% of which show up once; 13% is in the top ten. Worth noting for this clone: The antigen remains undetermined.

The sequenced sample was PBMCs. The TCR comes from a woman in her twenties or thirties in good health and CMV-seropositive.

The DNA for the CDR3 is TGTGCCAGGCCCGATGTCGGGCAAGGGGACAATGAGCAGTTCTTC. It specifies CARPDVGQGDNEQFF. J is TRBJ2-1 and V is TRBV6-4, with D perhaps matching TRBD1 (5 bases). Germline CDR1 reads MRHNA; CDR2 reads SNTAGT. The CDR3 sequence is 15 residues long. Trimming shortened V by 9 bases and J by 5 bases, and 20 bases separated the two germline ends.